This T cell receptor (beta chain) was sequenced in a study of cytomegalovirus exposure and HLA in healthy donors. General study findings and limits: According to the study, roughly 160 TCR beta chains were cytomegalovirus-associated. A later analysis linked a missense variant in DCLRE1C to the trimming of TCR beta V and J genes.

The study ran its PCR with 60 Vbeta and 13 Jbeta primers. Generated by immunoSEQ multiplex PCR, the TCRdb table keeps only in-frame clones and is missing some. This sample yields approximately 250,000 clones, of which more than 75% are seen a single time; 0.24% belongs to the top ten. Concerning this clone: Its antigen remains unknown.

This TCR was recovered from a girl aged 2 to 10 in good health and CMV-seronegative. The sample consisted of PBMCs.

In nucleotides, the CDR3 is TGCAGCGTTGTCCCGCCGGTGAACTATGGCTACACCTTC. This codes for CSVVPPVNYGYTF. This chain connects TRBV29-1 to TRBJ1-2; D is ambiguous. Germline CDR1 reads SQVTM; CDR2 reads ANQGSEA. This CDR3 comprises 13 residues. The V end was cut by 4 bases, the J end by 2 bases, with 11 bases between.